Below are 9 T cell receptor beta chains sequenced from a single sample in a study of T cells in Graves' hyperthyroidism and ophthalmopathy. TCR beta CDR3 regions were amplified from RNA. With the HTBI primer set, the TCR CDR3 went through a first round of RT-PCR. TCRdb analysed the multiplex PCR reads with MiXCR anew, one entry per CDR3 protein. This table has around 620,000 distinct CDR3 sequences, 12% to 15% appearing once. The sample taken for sequencing was blood. The receptors derive from a woman between 18 and 29 years old with Graves' ophthalmopathy.

This clonotype has more than one count but fewer than ten. V gene TRBV6-1 combines with J gene TRBJ2-1; 7 bases are a match to TRBD1. CDR3 length: 15 amino acids. The V gene's germline CDR1 is MNHNS and CDR2 SASEGT. Trimming took 6 bases from V and 2 from J; bases not matched to a gene: 7. The CDR3 protein is CASRRTTGTYNEQFF. As DNA, the CDR3 is TGTGCCAGCAGAAGAACGACAGGGACCTACAATGAGCAGTTCTTC.

This clonotype showed up many times. V usage is TRBV11-3 and J usage is TRBJ2-3; D is unresolved. Germline assignment: CDR1 SGHNT and CDR2 YENEEA. Trimming cost V 8 bases and J 2 bases, with 14 bases left between them. The CDR3 loop spans 14 amino acids. CDR3 protein: CASRALGYTDTQYF. In DNA form, the CDR3 reads TGTGCCAGCCGAGCCTTAGGGTACACAGATACGCAGTATTTT.

This clonotype was observed many times. V and J are TRBV6-1 and TRBJ1-1; no definite D call. The CDR3 extends over 12 amino acids. Germline CDR1 and CDR2: MNHNS and SASEGT. Trimming took 5 bases from V and 5 from J, leaving 9 bases between them. The CDR3 coding sequence is TGTGCCAGCAGTCAGGCGGCTACTGAAGCTTTCTTT. It encodes CASSQAATEAFF.

This clonotype was picked up many times. The genes are TRBV6-1 and TRBJ2-4, with 9 bases lining up with TRBD1. The CDR3 loop spans 15 amino acids. Trimming took 6 bases from V and 6 from J; bases not matched to a gene: 9. Per germline, CDR1 MNHNS and CDR2 SASEGT. The CDR3 DNA reads as TGTGCCAGCAGCGTCGGGACAGGGCTATTAAACATTCAGTACTTC. This codes for CASSVGTGLLNIQYF.

This clonotype was seen ten or more times. The chain is built from TRBV7-6 and TRBJ2-7; perhaps TRBD1 as D (5 bases). V lost 1 base and J lost 3, with 10 bases in between. The germline gives CDR1 SGHVS, CDR2 FNYEAQ. CDR3 length equals 14 residues. CDR3 DNA: TGTGCCAGCAGCTTAGAACCAGGGAACTACGAGCAGTACTTC. It is translated as CASSLEPGNYEQYF.

This clonotype has at least ten counts. The CDR3 nucleotides read TGTGCCAGCTCCAGTAGCTTGCAGGGAGGTGAAAAACTGTTTTTT. Encoded protein: CASSSSLQGGEKLFF. The chain recombines TRBV2 with TRBJ1-4; D perhaps matches TRBD1 (5 bases). Germline values: CDR1 SNHLY, CDR2 FYNNEI. CDR3 length equals 15 residues. V was cut by 8 bases and J by 7 bases, with 20 bases left in between.

This clonotype was found many times. This sequence joins TRBV2 and TRBJ1-2, with D hard to call. This CDR3 is 12 amino acids long. Trimming removed 2 bases at V and 8 bases at J, with 9 bases between. CDR1 SNHLY and CDR2 FYNNEI come from the germline V gene. CDR3 residues: CASSELKWGYTF. CDR3 DNA sequence: TGTGCCAGCAGTGAACTTAAGTGGGGCTACACCTTC.

The V call is TRBV20-1, the J call TRBJ2-7, with TRBD2 matching over 13 bases. The CDR3 has 16 residues. CDR1 and CDR2 (germline): DFQATT, SNEGSKA (reference sequence). The V segment lost 6 bases and the J segment 0 bases; nucleotides outside the gene matches: 8. CDR3 in amino acids: CSAPGLAGPSSYEQYF. The DNA for the CDR3 is TGCAGTGCCCCGGGACTAGCGGGACCAAGCTCCTACGAGCAGTACTTC.

This clonotype was picked up many times. V gene TRBV2 combines with J gene TRBJ1-2; D might be TRBD1 (5 bases). The germline V and J ends were trimmed by 3 bases and 0 bases, with 8 bases remaining between them. The CDR3 is 14 amino acids. Germline V lookup: CDR1 SNHLY, CDR2 FYNNEI. This CDR3 is CASSEGPANYGYTF. The CDR3 DNA reads as TGTGCCAGCAGTGAGGGACCAGCTAACTATGGCTACACCTTC. The full variable domain, with the rest looked up from reference TRBV2 and TRBJ1-2, is EPEVTQTPSHQVTQMGQEVILRCVPISNHLYFYWYRQILGQKVEFLVSFYNNEISEKSEIFDDQFSVERPDGSNFTLKIRSTKLEDSAMYFCASSEGPANYGYTFGSGTRLTVV.